These 28 T cell receptor beta chains originate from one sample sequenced in a study of CXCR3-negative and CXCR3-positive naive CD8 T cells. All TRB cDNA libraries came from 5' RACE performed with UMI labels. After re-calling the 5' RACE reads, TCRdb lists one entry per CDR3 protein, DNA absent. This sample contains 45,000 to 60,000 distinct CDR3 sequences. The sample consisted of memory CD8+ T cells from blood. These receptors were collected from a human donor in good health. Some clones in this sample may be carry-over from other donors' samples.

This chain uses TRBV25-1 with TRBJ2-1. Looked up from germline, CDR1 is MGHDK and CDR2 is SYGVNS. There are 12 residues in the CDR3. This CDR3 is CASSGLHNEQFF.

The V and J genes are TRBV6-1 and TRBJ2-7; TCRdb indicates TRBD1, and absent DNA this call remains unverified. This CDR3 contains 13 residues. Germline V gene lookup returns CDR1 MNHNS and CDR2 SASEGT. The CDR3 sequence is CASGPLGGYEQYF.

The chain employs TRBV20-1 and TRBJ2-7; TCRdb's D call of TRBD2 is untestable without DNA. The CDR3 is 15 residues long. In germline, CDR1 is DFQATT, CDR2 SNEGSKA (reference sequence). This CDR3 reads CSARGLAGIVYEQYF.

The J gene is TRBJ2-7, the V gene TRBV9; the D call of TRBD1 rests on TCRdb alone, since no DNA is present to check it. Per the germline V gene, CDR1 is SGDLS and CDR2 is YYNGEE. The CDR3 runs 15 residues. CDR3 sequence reads: CASSVGTGVGYEQYF.

The chain links TRBV28 to TRBJ2-5; TCRdb's D gene call, TRBD1, goes unchecked for lack of DNA. Germline loops: CDR1 MDHEN, CDR2 SYDVKM. This CDR3 comprises 16 residues. This CDR3 reads CASTRSTGRYQETQYF.

The rearrangement joins TRBV14 to TRBJ2-6; TCRdb's D gene call, TRBD2, goes unchecked for lack of DNA. Per germline, CDR1 SGHDN and CDR2 FVKESK. This CDR3 comprises 15 residues. Here the CDR3 reads CASSLRGSGANVLTF.

This chain joins TRBV6-5 and TRBJ2-5; TCRdb gives TRBD1 as the D gene, but with no DNA this cannot be confirmed. The CDR3 spans 15 residues. Germline CDR1 is MNHEY and CDR2 is SVGAGI. CDR3 sequence reads: CASSYSGERQETQYF.

The chain employs TRBV29-1 and TRBJ2-1; TCRdb calls TRBD2, which cannot be checked without DNA. Per the germline V gene, CDR1 is SQVTM and CDR2 is ANQGSEA. This CDR3 region has 14 residues. The CDR3 protein is CSAEGGSSYNEQFF.

The CDR3 here is CSVEAGTPYEQYF. The V and J genes are TRBV29-1 and TRBJ2-7. This CDR3 is built from 13 residues. Germline loops: CDR1 SQVTM, CDR2 ANQGSEA.

The chain has TRBV29-1 and TRBJ1-1; lacking DNA, the TRBD1 call made by TCRdb goes unchecked. Germline V CDR1 and CDR2: SQVTM, ANQGSEA. The CDR3 extends over 11 amino acids. CDR3 amino acids: CSVDREREAFF.

The chain is built from TRBV7-2 and TRBJ2-5; no DNA is available, so the TRBD2 call from TCRdb remains unchecked. Germline V gene lookup returns CDR1 SGHTA and CDR2 FQGNSA. CDR3 size: 16 residues. CDR3 region: CTSSKEGLAAAETQYF.

The chain employs TRBV7-2 and TRBJ2-3. Germline CDR1 SGHTA, CDR2 FQGNSA. This CDR3 comprises 11 residues. The CDR3: CASSLIHTQYF.

V and J are TRBV7-9 and TRBJ1-2; TCRdb's D call of TRBD1 is untestable without DNA. Germline CDR1 reads SEHNR; CDR2 reads FQNEAQ (reference sequence). The CDR3 totals 14 residues. The CDR3 spells CASSFGTGWDGYTF.

This chain links TRBV11-2 with TRBJ2-1; TCRdb selects TRBD1, and the lack of DNA leaves this call unchecked. This CDR3 is 14 amino acids long. Germline lookup yields CDR1 SGHAT and CDR2 FQNNGV. CDR3 residues: CASWTGGPYNEQFF.

The rearrangement uses TRBV27 and TRBJ1-1. From germline, CDR1 is MNHEY and CDR2 SMNVEV (reference sequence). There are 13 residues in the CDR3. The CDR3 region is CASSRRVDTEAFF.

V is TRBV6-2 or TRBV6-3 and J is TRBJ2-3; checking the TCRdb D call of TRBD2 is not possible without DNA. Germline loops: CDR1 MNHEY, CDR2 SVGEGT. The CDR3 covers 16 residues. The chain's CDR3 is CACSPRGRGGPDTQYF.

This chain connects TRBV7-6 to TRBJ2-2; absent DNA, TCRdb's TRBD1 call cannot be checked. The germline V gene encodes CDR1 SGHVS and CDR2 FNYEAQ. This CDR3 has 16 residues. CDR3 amino acids: CASSLEWGVNTGELFF.

The chain uses TRBV6-4 and TRBJ2-2; TCRdb names TRBD2, which stays unverified in the absence of DNA. The CDR3 extends over 16 amino acids. Germline CDR1 is MRHNA and CDR2 is SNTAGT. This chain's CDR3 is CASSDSTSGLTGELFF.

This rearrangement joins TRBV28 to TRBJ2-1; as DNA is missing, the TRBD1 call by TCRdb cannot be tested. Germline CDR1 and CDR2: MDHEN and SYDVKM. The CDR3 totals 15 residues. Here the CDR3 reads CASSLGQGSDYEQFF.

V usage is TRBV7-9 and J usage is TRBJ2-7; lacking DNA, the TRBD1 call made by TCRdb goes unchecked. CDR1 is SEHNR, CDR2 FQNEAQ, per germline (reference sequence). CDR3 length: 14 residues. CDR3 in amino acids: CASSLGQGQDEQYF.

The rearrangement joins TRBV27 to TRBJ2-7; the TCRdb call, TRBD1, lacks DNA for checking. Per germline, CDR1 MNHEY and CDR2 SMNVEV (reference sequence). CDR3 length equals 15 residues. The CDR3 loop is CASSSTRDNIYEQYF.

The chain combines TRBV12-3 or TRBV12-4 with TRBJ2-1. The CDR3 length is 16 residues. The CDR3 spells CASSLDGGGSYNEQFF.

V gene TRBV4-3 combines with J gene TRBJ2-1; no DNA is available, so the TRBD1 call from TCRdb remains unchecked. This CDR3 is 13 amino acids long. Germline assignment: CDR1 LGHNA and CDR2 YSLEER. The CDR3 reads CASSQDDRDRQFF.

The V and J genes are TRBV28 and TRBJ2-1; lacking DNA, the TRBD1 call made by TCRdb goes unchecked. This CDR3 contains 17 residues. Germline V gene lookup returns CDR1 MDHEN and CDR2 SYDVKM. The CDR3 sequence is CASSLFSGGGIYNEQFF.

The V call is TRBV6-5, the J call TRBJ1-4. The germline CDR1 and CDR2 sequences are MNHEY and SVGAGI. CDR3 length equals 15 residues. The CDR3 loop is CASSPSYATNEKLFF.

The rearrangement links TRBV28 to TRBJ2-1; checking the TCRdb D call of TRBD2 is not possible without DNA. The CDR3 contains 15 residues. The germline gives CDR1 MDHEN, CDR2 SYDVKM. The CDR3 is CASKRDLSSYNEQFF.

This chain uses TRBV5-1 with TRBJ1-1. Germline CDR1 and CDR2: SGHRS and YFSETQ. The CDR3 has 13 amino acids. The CDR3 protein is CASSWGGNTEAFF.

The gene calls are TRBV7-9 and TRBJ2-1; as DNA is missing, the TRBD1 call by TCRdb cannot be tested. This CDR3 has 17 residues. The V gene's germline CDR1 is SEHNR and CDR2 FQNEAQ (reference sequence). This CDR3 reads CASSLAAAGPPDNEQFF.